A single sample gave rise to the 28 T cell receptor beta chains below, sequenced in a study of blood T cell repertoires in COVID-19. Sequencing was performed with immunoSEQ multiplex PCR; in TCRdb, only in-frame clones are kept and a portion is missing. The table includes about 140,000 clones, around 84% detected once. Sequencing was carried out using peripheral blood. These receptors were collected from a human donor in a cohort sampled during active COVID-19.

The rearrangement joins TRBV3-1 (or the pseudogene TRBV3-2) to TRBJ1-1, with D tentatively TRBD1 (5 bases). Germline CDR1 LGHDT, CDR2 YNNKEL (reference sequence). Trimming took off 0 bases at V and 6 bases at J, with 11 bases between the two ends. The CDR3 is 14 residues long. In DNA form, the CDR3 reads TGTGCCAGCAGCCAAGATTGGCGGGGACCTGAAGCTTTCTTT. As protein: CASSQDWRGPEAFF.

The rearrangement joins TRBV7-8 to TRBJ1-1; 7 positions agree with TRBD1. The V and J ends lost 0 bases and 4 bases, in that order; junction bases with no gene match: 11. CDR1 and CDR2 from the germline V gene are SGHVS and FQNEAQ. This CDR3 has 17 amino acids. The CDR3 region is CASSLARQGGVGTEAFF. In DNA form, the CDR3 reads TGTGCCAGCAGCTTAGCCCGACAGGGAGGAGTAGGCACTGAAGCTTTCTTT. The complete variable domain, with remaining parts taken from reference TRBV7-8 and TRBJ1-1, reads GAGVSQSPRYKVAKRGQDVALRCDPISGHVSLFWYQQALGQGPEFLTYFQNEAQLDKSGLPSDRFFAERPEGSVSTLKIQRTQQEDSAVYLCASSLARQGGVGTEAFFGQGTRLTVV.

The chain employs TRBV7-3 and TRBJ1-4, with TRBD1 matching 8 bases. With V trimmed by 5 bases and J by 8 bases, 10 bases remained unmatched. There are 15 residues in the CDR3. Germline V gene data show CDR1 as SGHTA and CDR2 as FQGTGA. The CDR3 bases are TGTGCCAGCAGCCCAGGGGGCAGGAAAGGCGAAAAACTGTTTTTT. Protein: CASSPGGRKGEKLFF.

The chain couples TRBV24-1 to TRBJ2-5, with TRBD1 matching 9 bases. The CDR3 contains 15 residues. J was trimmed by 2 bases and V by 3 bases; bases with no gene match: 3. Germline V gene sequence: CDR1 KGHDR, CDR2 SFDVKD. CDR3 DNA: TGTGCCACCAGTGATGCGACAGGGGGGCAAGAGACCCAGTACTTC. It codes for CATSDATGGQETQYF.

The chain combines TRBV6-4 with TRBJ2-3, with D perhaps TRBD2 (5 bases). This CDR3 is built from 15 residues. Trimming took 3 bases from V and 3 from J, leaving 13 bases between them. Germline V lookup: CDR1 MRHNA, CDR2 SNTAGT. CDR3 protein: CASSESGLRTDTQYF. The CDR3, as DNA: TGTGCCAGCAGTGAGTCTGGACTCAGGACAGATACGCAGTATTTT.

In its sample, this clone was seen a few times. The chain joins TRBV5-4 to TRBJ1-6; 11 nucleotides align to TRBD1. The V gene's germline CDR1 is SGHNT and CDR2 YYREEE (reference sequence). V lost 4 bases, J lost 4 bases, and 7 bases stayed unmatched. This CDR3 has 17 amino acids. CDR3 in DNA: TGTGCCAGCAGCCTGGGACAGGGGGTTTTATATAATTCACCCCTCCACTTT. Its translation is CASSLGQGVLYNSPLHF.

This chain links TRBV10-2 with TRBJ2-1, with D tentatively TRBD2 (5 bases). Germline V gene lookup returns CDR1 WSHSY and CDR2 SAAADI. Trimming removed 10 bases at V and 0 bases at J, with 7 bases between. The CDR3 sequence is 12 residues long. DNA of the CDR3: TGCGCCACCCGGGGCTCCTACAATGAGCAGTTCTTC. It specifies CATRGSYNEQFF.

This clone was observed a single time. This chain links TRBV19 with TRBJ1-1, with 7 bases fitting TRBD1. Trimming took 3 bases from V and 4 from J; bases not matched to a gene: 2. The CDR3 consists of 13 residues. Looked up from germline, CDR1 is LNHDA and CDR2 is SQIVND (reference sequence). CDR3 nucleotides: TGTGCCAGTAGTATTAACAGGGGCACTGAAGCTTTCTTT. Its protein is CASSINRGTEAFF.

This sequence joins TRBV11-2 and TRBJ2-7; TRBD2 aligns across 8 bases. This CDR3 is built from 14 residues. In germline, CDR1 is SGHAT, CDR2 FQNNGV. V shed 4 bases, J shed 6 bases, and the junction held 8 bases outside the gene matches. CDR3 DNA: TGTGCCAGCAGCTCATCCGGACTAGCCGTCGAGCAGTACTTC. It is translated as CASSSSGLAVEQYF.

The chain couples TRBV19 to TRBJ1-2; D unclear. Trimming removed 5 bases from V and 4 bases from J, with 17 bases in between. Germline CDR1 is LNHDA and CDR2 is SQIVND (reference sequence). The CDR3 runs 15 residues. CDR3 in amino acids: CASSGPEREVYGYTF. CDR3 nucleotides: TGTGCCAGTAGTGGGCCTGAGAGGGAAGTCTATGGCTACACCTTC.

The chain employs TRBV28 and TRBJ2-7; the D gene is possibly TRBD1 (5 bases). Trimming took off 3 bases at V and 3 bases at J, with 15 bases between the two ends. The germline V gene has CDR1 MDHEN and CDR2 SYDVKM. The CDR3 is 15 amino acids. The CDR3 DNA reads TGTGCCAGCAGTTTTATTAAGGGGTCCCTCTACGAGCAGTACTTC. It specifies CASSFIKGSLYEQYF.

The V call is TRBV6-6, the J call TRBJ1-3; 8 bases line up with TRBD1. Unmatched junction bases numbered 4, after V lost 6 bases and J lost 0 bases. Germline V CDR1 and CDR2: MNHNY, SVGAGI (reference sequence). There are 15 residues in the CDR3. CDR3 sequence reads: CASRGQVTSGNTIYF. Written as DNA, the CDR3 is TGTGCCAGCAGGGGACAGGTGACCTCTGGAAACACCATATATTTT.

This sequence joins TRBV18 and TRBJ1-5; tentatively, D is TRBD1 (6 bases). V lost 3 bases and J 3 bases, leaving 15 bases between the germline ends. Germline loops: CDR1 KGHSH, CDR2 LQKENI. CDR3 size: 16 residues. CDR3: CASSPQTGQFNQPQHF. Written as DNA, the CDR3 is TGTGCCAGCTCACCCCAAACCGGACAGTTCAATCAGCCCCAGCATTTT. Variable domain in full (rest from reference TRBV18 and TRBJ1-5): NAGVMQNPRHLVRRRGQEARLRCSPMKGHSHVYWYRQLPEEGLKFMVYLQKENIIDESGMPKERFSAEFPKEGPSILRIQQVVRGDSAAYFCASSPQTGQFNQPQHFGDGTRLSIL.

This clone appeared once. This sample includes further DNA sequences coding for the same CDR3. This sequence joins TRBV7-3 and TRBJ2-5; TRBD2 matches at 7 bases. Germline assignment: CDR1 SGHTA and CDR2 FQGTGA. The V segment lost 6 bases and the J segment 4 bases; nucleotides outside the gene matches: 5. The CDR3 loop spans 13 amino acids. The CDR3 sequence: CASSRGGGETQYF. The CDR3 DNA reads TGTGCCAGCAGTCGAGGCGGGGGAGAGACCCAGTACTTC.

This clone was recorded once. This chain joins TRBV5-1 and TRBJ1-6; possibly TRBD1 for D (5 bases). Trimming removed 5 bases from V and 10 bases from J, with 16 bases in between. This CDR3 spans 14 amino acids. CDR1 is SGHRS and CDR2 is YFSETQ in the germline V gene. CDR3 residues: CASSAYGGESPLHF. CDR3 sequence (DNA): TGCGCCAGCAGTGCGTATGGGGGGGAATCACCCCTCCACTTT. Full variable domain (outside the CDR3, taken from reference TRBV5-1 and TRBJ1-6): KAGVTQTPRYLIKTRGQQVTLSCSPISGHRSVSWYQQTPGQGLQFLFEYFSETQRNKGNFPGRFSGRQFSNSRSEMNVSTLELGDSALYLCASSAYGGESPLHFGNGTRLTVT.

The J gene is TRBJ1-4, the V gene TRBV18, with a tentative D call TRBD1 (6 bases). Germline V CDR1 and CDR2: KGHSH, LQKENI. The V end lost 0 bases, the J end lost 7 bases, and 15 bases lay between the germline ends. The CDR3 spans 16 residues. CDR3 nucleotide sequence: TGTGCCAGCTCACCACCAGGTCGCAGGGGCGCTGAAAAACTGTTTTTT. Translated: CASSPPGRRGAEKLFF.

The CDR3 is CASKNSGQETQYF. The DNA for the CDR3 is TGTGCCAGTAAAAATAGCGGGCAAGAGACCCAGTACTTC. This chain uses TRBV19 with TRBJ2-5; 7 bases align to TRBD2. Germline V gene lookup returns CDR1 LNHDA and CDR2 SQIVND (reference sequence). This CDR3 is built from 13 residues. With 7 bases clipped from V and 2 bases from J, the junction kept 4 bases outside the gene matches.

This sequence joins TRBV6-5 and TRBJ2-3, with 9 bases matching TRBD2. The CDR3 consists of 16 residues. Per germline, CDR1 MNHEY and CDR2 SVGAGI. V lost 2 bases, J lost 2 bases, and 5 bases stayed unmatched. CDR3 sequence (DNA): TGTGCCAGCAGTTACGAAGCGGGGGGAATCACAGATACGCAGTATTTT. Translated, it gives CASSYEAGGITDTQYF.

The V call is TRBV6-1, the J call TRBJ1-3; 10 positions match TRBD1. Germline V CDR1 and CDR2: MNHNS, SASEGT. The CDR3 runs 13 residues. V trimming: 8 bases; J trimming: 4 bases; junction bases outside the gene matches: 2. CDR3 DNA: TGTGCCAGCCGACAGGGGGCGGGAAACACCATATATTTT. Translated, it gives CASRQGAGNTIYF.

The V and J genes are TRBV30 and TRBJ1-5; 7 bases match TRBD1. The CDR3 sequence is 13 residues long. Germline V gene sequence: CDR1 GTSNPN, CDR2 SVGIG (reference sequence). V was pared by 4 bases and J by 2 bases, with 2 bases of the junction left unmatched. Here the CDR3 DNA reads TGTGCCTGGATCGGACAGGGCAATCAGCCCCAGCATTTT. It encodes CAWIGQGNQPQHF.

The J gene is TRBJ1-1, the V gene TRBV4-2; D is ambiguous. V dropped 0 bases and J dropped 0 bases, with 5 bases sitting between them. Germline-derived CDR1 and CDR2 are LGHNA and YNFKEQ. The CDR3 covers 14 residues. CDR3 loop: CASSQDFMNTEAFF. DNA for the CDR3: TGTGCCAGCAGCCAAGATTTCATGAACACTGAAGCTTTCTTT.

This rearrangement joins TRBV2 to TRBJ2-4; 9 nucleotides line up with TRBD2. J lost 0 bases, V lost 11 bases, and 17 bases had no gene match. The CDR3 is 18 residues long. CDR1 is SNHLY and CDR2 is FYNNEI in the germline V gene. The CDR3 here is CARRPPSGITLAKNIQYF. DNA of the CDR3: TGTGCCCGTCGGCCCCCTAGCGGGATTACACTAGCCAAAAACATTCAGTACTTC.

The chain uses TRBV27 and TRBJ1-1; maybe TRBD1 (5 bases). CDR1 MNHEY and CDR2 SMNVEV come from the germline V gene (reference sequence). CDR3 length equals 16 residues. Trimming took off 3 bases at V and 6 bases at J, with 20 bases between the two ends. CDR3 nucleotide sequence: TGTGCCAGCAGTTTGGCGGGCTTCTGGAGGGGCGCTGAAGCTTTCTTT. Encoded protein: CASSLAGFWRGAEAFF.

V gene TRBV28 combines with J gene TRBJ2-7; TRBD1 might be the D (6 bases). Germline loops: CDR1 MDHEN, CDR2 SYDVKM. This CDR3 is built from 12 residues. V was pared by 6 bases and J by 9 bases, with 15 bases between. CDR3: CASRTAGVRQYF. For the CDR3, the DNA is TGTGCCAGCAGGACCGCAGGGGTTCGGCAGTACTTC.

This chain links TRBV2 with TRBJ1-1; no clear D gene. Looked up from germline, CDR1 is SNHLY and CDR2 is FYNNEI. Trimming left V 8 bases short and J 0 bases short, with 10 bases between. This CDR3 is 13 amino acids long. The CDR3 DNA sequence: TGTGCCAGCCGGACTTACATGAACACTGAAGCTTTCTTT. This encodes CASRTYMNTEAFF.

The chain uses TRBV6-5 and TRBJ2-1; 7 nucleotides line up with TRBD2. The germline CDR1 and CDR2 sequences are MNHEY and SVGAGI. Germline trimming cut 6 bases from V and 2 bases from J; bases unmatched to any gene: 4. CDR3 length equals 14 residues. The CDR3 sequence is CASSRGTTYNEQFF. CDR3 nucleotide sequence: TGTGCCAGCAGCCGGGGGACTACCTACAATGAGCAGTTCTTC.

The rearrangement links TRBV30 to TRBJ1-2; TRBD1 matches 8 bases. Germline loops: CDR1 GTSNPN, CDR2 SVGIG (reference sequence). V shed 3 bases, J shed 4 bases, and the junction held 4 bases outside the gene matches. This CDR3 is built from 13 residues. CDR3 sequence reads: CAWRPGGGYGYTF. In DNA, the CDR3 is TGTGCCTGGAGGCCAGGGGGCGGCTATGGCTACACCTTC.

The chain has TRBV6-1 and TRBJ2-5; 7 positions agree with TRBD1. The V gene's germline CDR1 is MNHNS and CDR2 SASEGT. CDR3 size: 14 residues. V lost 3 bases and J lost 4; bases outside the gene matches: 5. This CDR3 reads CASSEGDSLETQYF. The DNA of the CDR3 is TGTGCCAGCAGTGAGGGGGACAGCCTAGAGACCCAGTACTTC.